This entry lists 21 T cell receptor beta chains sequenced from one sample in a study of T-cell reconstitution after alpha-beta-depleted transplantation in children. As it was prepared, the TCRbeta library received unique molecular identifiers. TCRdb fed the PCR reads into MiXCR, producing one record per CDR3 protein. The repertoire holds about 270,000 distinct CDR3 sequences, with about a tenth as singletons. The material was PBMCs from the stem cell graft donor, obtained from the stem cell graft. Receptors were obtained from a human donor who donated a stem cell graft to a child with SCID.

This chain uses TRBV7-2 with TRBJ2-1; 10 bases line up with TRBD2. This CDR3 is built from 14 residues. CDR1 is SGHTA and CDR2 is FQGNSA in the germline V gene. Unmatched junction bases numbered 6, after V lost 5 bases and J lost 8 bases. Here the CDR3 DNA reads TGTGCCAGCAGCATACTAGCGGGGCTCTATGAGCAGTTCTTC. Protein sequence: CASSILAGLYEQFF.

The chain joins TRBV19 to TRBJ2-3; a possible D gene is TRBD2 (7 bases). The CDR3 runs to 14 residues. Trimming removed 5 bases at V and 2 bases at J, with 11 bases between. CDR1 and CDR2 (germline): LNHDA, SQIVND (reference sequence). CDR3 sequence reads: CASSGGALTDTQYF. The DNA for the CDR3 is TGTGCCAGTAGTGGGGGGGCACTCACAGATACGCAGTATTTT.

In its sample, this clonotype was seen a few times. This chain uses TRBV12-3 or TRBV12-4 with TRBJ2-2; TRBD1 is a possible D gene (6 bases). Between the trimmed V and J ends, which lost 5 bases and 3 bases, there was a span of 10 bases. This CDR3 has 14 residues. This CDR3 is CASSTQGYTGELFF. CDR3 bases: TGTGCCAGCAGTACACAGGGTTACACCGGGGAGCTGTTTTTT.

The sample holds a few counts of this clonotype. This chain connects TRBV19 to TRBJ2-7; unclear D gene. Trimming stripped 4 bases from V and 3 bases from J, with 13 bases between. The CDR3 extends over 14 amino acids. The germline V gene has CDR1 LNHDA and CDR2 SQIVND (reference sequence). DNA of the CDR3: TGTGCCAGTAGTACGCCAGGACGGAGCTACGAGCAGTACTTC. This gives the protein CASSTPGRSYEQYF.

This clonotype was seen a few times. The V and J genes are TRBV12-3 or TRBV12-4 and TRBJ2-1, with 9 positions matching TRBD2. The CDR3 spans 14 residues. V lost 6 bases and J lost 10; bases outside the gene matches: 10. The CDR3, as DNA: TGTGCCAGCAGCAGGCGGGGGGGGGGATGGGAGCAGTTCTTC. Translating gives CASSRRGGGWEQFF.

This clonotype came up a few times. The CDR3 reads CASSPESSGNTEAFF. CDR3 nucleotides: TGCGCCAGCAGCCCGGAGTCTTCAGGGAACACTGAAGCTTTCTTT. V is TRBV5-1 and J is TRBJ1-1; D gene uncertain. V shed 4 bases and J shed 1 base, with 14 bases lying between them. The CDR3 has 15 amino acids. Germline CDR1 is SGHRS and CDR2 is YFSETQ.

This sequence joins TRBV7-9 and TRBJ2-5, with D perhaps TRBD1 (5 bases). Germline assignment: CDR1 SEHNR and CDR2 FQNEAQ (reference sequence). Trimming removed 3 bases from V and 0 bases from J, with 8 bases in between. CDR3 length: 14 amino acids. The chain's CDR3 is CASSFSRDQETQYF. The CDR3 DNA follows: TGTGCCAGCAGCTTCAGCAGGGACCAAGAGACCCAGTACTTC.

V usage is TRBV10-1 and J usage is TRBJ2-5; D remains unclear. The CDR3 runs to 15 residues. V lost 0 bases and J 4 bases, leaving 12 bases between the germline ends. Germline lookup yields CDR1 WNHNN and CDR2 SYGVQD (reference sequence). The CDR3 reads CASSESPDWGETQYF. The DNA of the CDR3 is TGCGCCAGCAGTGAGTCCCCCGACTGGGGAGAGACCCAGTACTTC.

There are a few counts of this clonotype. This chain uses TRBV6-1 with TRBJ1-2; D call uncertain. Germline V gene data show CDR1 as MNHNS and CDR2 as SASEGT. The V end was cut by 2 bases, the J end by 4 bases, with 14 bases between. The CDR3 is made up of 15 amino acids. CDR3 nucleotides: TGTGCCAGCAGTGAACCCCTGGATTTAAGCTATGGCTACACCTTC. It is translated as CASSEPLDLSYGYTF.

This clonotype was detected only a few times. This chain connects TRBV5-1 to TRBJ2-7; D is ambiguous. The germline V and J ends were trimmed by 4 bases and 6 bases, with 17 bases remaining between them. The CDR3 consists of 14 residues. Germline CDR1 is SGHRS and CDR2 is YFSETQ. The CDR3 sequence: CASSIHGKLGEQYF. DNA for the CDR3: TGCGCCAGCAGCATTCACGGCAAACTTGGCGAGCAGTACTTC.

This clonotype has only a few counts. V is TRBV7-8 and J is TRBJ1-3; no definite D call. V was clipped by 5 bases and J by 0 bases, with 11 bases between them. This CDR3 is built from 15 residues. Germline V gene lookup returns CDR1 SGHVS and CDR2 FQNEAQ. In DNA form, the CDR3 reads TGTGCCAGCAGCCTAGACACCTACTCTGGAAACACCATATATTTT. It codes for CASSLDTYSGNTIYF.

The V and J genes are TRBV5-1 and TRBJ1-2; unclear D gene. This CDR3 contains 15 residues. CDR1 is SGHRS and CDR2 is YFSETQ in the germline V gene. Trimming pared 0 bases from V and 4 bases from J, leaving 13 bases between. The CDR3, as DNA: TGCGCCAGCAGCTTGGATTGGCTGGGGAGCTATGGCTACACCTTC. Translated, it gives CASSLDWLGSYGYTF.

This clonotype has at least ten counts. This chain joins TRBV20-1 and TRBJ2-1, with 11 bases lining up with TRBD2. The trim removed 1 base at V and 7 bases at J, leaving 9 bases unmatched. Germline loops: CDR1 DFQATT, CDR2 SNEGSKA (reference sequence). CDR3 length: 16 amino acids. CDR3 amino acids: CSARGGTSGVSNEQFF. CDR3 nucleotide sequence: TGCAGTGCTAGAGGAGGGACTAGCGGAGTCTCTAATGAGCAGTTCTTC.

Turning to this clonotype: A much larger clone differs from this one at a single base, so this may be a read error. This chain uses TRBV5-4 with TRBJ2-1; possible D gene TRBD2, 5 bases. Germline V gene sequence: CDR1 SGHNT, CDR2 YYREEE (reference sequence). This CDR3 comprises 14 residues. The V and J ends lost 3 bases and 0 bases respectively, with 7 bases between them. CDR3 protein: CASSSGSSYNEQFF. The CDR3 coding sequence is TGTGCCAGCAGCTCGGGGAGCTCCTACAATGAGCAGTTCTTC.

This clonotype was detected ten times or more. The chain employs TRBV5-1 and TRBJ1-1; 8 nucleotides align to TRBD1. Germline-derived CDR1 and CDR2 are SGHRS and YFSETQ. V gave up 0 bases and J gave up 5 bases; unmatched junction bases: 9. The CDR3 contains 16 residues. The CDR3 sequence is CASSLGQGYRTTEAFF. The CDR3 bases are TGCGCCAGCAGCTTGGGACAGGGGTATCGTACTACTGAAGCTTTCTTT.

At least ten counts were recorded for this clonotype. The J gene is TRBJ2-1, the V gene TRBV5-1; 9 positions match TRBD2. V dropped 0 bases and J dropped 4; count of bases not matched to a gene: 2. The germline V gene has CDR1 SGHRS and CDR2 YFSETQ. The CDR3 runs 15 residues. CDR3 DNA: TGCGCCAGCAGCTTGGGGCGGGGGGGTTACAATGAGCAGTTCTTC. Protein product: CASSLGRGGYNEQFF. Full variable domain (remainder filled in from reference TRBV5-1 and TRBJ2-1): KAGVTQTPRYLIKTRGQQVTLSCSPISGHRSVSWYQQTPGQGLQFLFEYFSETQRNKGNFPGRFSGRQFSNSRSEMNVSTLELGDSALYLCASSLGRGGYNEQFFGPGTRLTVL.

This clonotype turned up a few times. Here the CDR3 DNA reads TGTGCCAGCAGTTTAGGGTGGAGCACAGATACGCAGTATTTT. Amino acid sequence: CASSLGWSTDTQYF. This chain joins TRBV12-3 or TRBV12-4 and TRBJ2-3; D call uncertain. V lost 1 base to trimming and J lost 0 bases, with 5 bases between them. This CDR3 has 14 residues.

The sample holds a few counts of this clonotype. This sequence joins TRBV12-3 or TRBV12-4 and TRBJ2-2, with 7 bases matching TRBD2. This CDR3 spans 14 amino acids. V gave up 7 bases and J gave up 4 bases; unmatched junction bases: 6. CDR3 protein: CASTRGETTGELFF. The CDR3 DNA reads as TGTGCCAGCACCCGGGGGGAGACCACCGGGGAGCTGTTTTTT.

The V call is TRBV7-3, the J call TRBJ2-2, with 9 positions matching TRBD2. This CDR3 spans 14 amino acids. Germline-derived CDR1 and CDR2 are SGHTA and FQGTGA. Trimming cost V 4 bases and J 4 bases; bases outside gene matches: 1. The CDR3 DNA sequence: TGTGCCAGCAGCTCTAGCGGGGCCACCGGGGAGCTGTTTTTT. Protein product: CASSSSGATGELFF. Together with reference TRBV7-3 and TRBJ2-2, the CDR3 gives the full variable domain: GAGVSQTPSNKVTEKGKYVELRCDPISGHTALYWYRQSLGQGPEFLIYFQGTGAADDSGLPNDRFFAVRPEGSVSTLKIQRTERGDSAVYLCASSSSGATGELFFGEGSRLTVL.

This clonotype was seen only a few times. CDR3 in amino acids: CATSRELAGDGLFF. The CDR3 DNA sequence: TGTGCCACCAGCAGAGAGCTAGCGGGGGACGGGCTGTTTTTT. The V and J genes are TRBV15 and TRBJ2-2, with 10 bases fitting TRBD2. This CDR3 has 14 amino acids. Germline assignment: CDR1 LNHNV and CDR2 YYDKDF (reference sequence). After removal of 0 bases from V and 13 bases from J, the junction contained 5 bases not matched to a gene.

In its sample, this clonotype was seen many times. The V gene is TRBV12-3 or TRBV12-4, the J gene TRBJ1-3; D is uncertain. The CDR3 runs to 14 residues. V lost 8 bases to trimming and J lost 2 bases, with 13 bases between them. The CDR3 bases are TGTGCCAGCGACTTATGGGGTGCTGGAAACACCATATATTTT. Translation: CASDLWGAGNTIYF.